This TCR beta chain was sequenced in a study of blood T cell repertoires in COVID-19. Study details: PBMCs, B-cell-depleted T cells, or T cells provided the cDNA or gDNA that made up the material.

V lost 4 bases and J lost 0, with 14 bases in between. This CDR3 is built from 16 residues. Per germline, CDR1 SGHRS and CDR2 YFSETQ. In the original workflow: Nucleated cell counts were estimated from reference gene primer amplification. Assay used: immunoSEQ multiplex PCR; TCRdb lists only in-frame clones, some missing. The V and J calls and clone size were taken over from that table, and D and trimming were inferred from the DNA. Altogether about 130,000 clones are present, about 82% being singletons, with the ten largest covering about 5.4%. This receptor was taken from a human donor in a cohort sampled during active COVID-19. The V call is TRBV5-1, the J call TRBJ1-5; possibly TRBD1 for D (5 bases). The sequencing sample was made of peripheral blood. The CDR3 is CASSPMGGYSNQPQHF. In DNA, the CDR3 is TGCGCCAGCAGCCCTATGGGGGGATATAGCAATCAGCCCCAGCATTTT.